This T cell receptor beta chain appears in the sequencing data of a study of cytomegalovirus exposure and HLA in healthy donors. Overall study findings and caveats: V segments that were indistinguishable, TRBV6-2 and TRBV6-3 among them, were omitted from analysis. Later analysis suggested links between common viral pathogens and several top significant clusters.

In nominal health when sampled, donors likely had unrecorded immune exposures nonetheless. CDR3 length equals 15 residues. The V gene end was trimmed by 4 bases and the J gene end by 2 bases; junction bases not matched to a gene: 5. The V gene's germline CDR1 is SGHRS and CDR2 YFSETQ. Use of 60 Vbeta and 13 Jbeta primers characterized the PCR. The data were produced by immunoSEQ multiplex PCR, yet TCRdb's version contains in-frame clones alone and is incomplete. The table shows 150,000 to 200,000 clones, with roughly 70% occurring only once. Details on this clone: Its antigen is as yet unknown.

V gene TRBV5-1 combines with J gene TRBJ1-2; 10 nucleotides line up with TRBD1. This TCR was recovered from a woman between 40 and 50 years old in good health and CMV-seropositive. The material sequenced was PBMCs. The chain's CDR3 is CASSLPGQGNYGYTF. Written as DNA, the CDR3 is TGCGCCAGCAGCCTCCCGGGACAGGGGAACTATGGCTACACCTTC. The complete variable domain, with remaining parts taken from reference TRBV5-1 and TRBJ1-2, reads KAGVTQTPRYLIKTRGQQVTLSCSPISGHRSVSWYQQTPGQGLQFLFEYFSETQRNKGNFPGRFSGRQFSNSRSEMNVSTLELGDSALYLCASSLPGQGNYGYTFGSGTRLTVV.